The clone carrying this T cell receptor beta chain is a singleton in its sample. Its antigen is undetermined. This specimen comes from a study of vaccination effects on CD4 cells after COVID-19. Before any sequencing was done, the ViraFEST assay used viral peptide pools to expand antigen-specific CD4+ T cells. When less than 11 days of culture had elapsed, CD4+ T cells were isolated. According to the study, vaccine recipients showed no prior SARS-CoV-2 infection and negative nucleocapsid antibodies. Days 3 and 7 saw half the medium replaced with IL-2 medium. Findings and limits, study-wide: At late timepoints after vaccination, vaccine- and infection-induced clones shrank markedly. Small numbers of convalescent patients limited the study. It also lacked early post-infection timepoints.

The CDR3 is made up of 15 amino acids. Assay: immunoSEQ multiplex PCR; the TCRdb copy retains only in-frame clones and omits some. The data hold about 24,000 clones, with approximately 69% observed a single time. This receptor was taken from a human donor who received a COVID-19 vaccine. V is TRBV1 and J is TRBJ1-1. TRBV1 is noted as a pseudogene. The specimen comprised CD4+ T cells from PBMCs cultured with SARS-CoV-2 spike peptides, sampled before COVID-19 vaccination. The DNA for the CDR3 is TGCACCAGCAGCCAAGACGTTTTTATGAACACTGAAGCTTTCTTT. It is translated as CTSSQDVFMNTEAFF.